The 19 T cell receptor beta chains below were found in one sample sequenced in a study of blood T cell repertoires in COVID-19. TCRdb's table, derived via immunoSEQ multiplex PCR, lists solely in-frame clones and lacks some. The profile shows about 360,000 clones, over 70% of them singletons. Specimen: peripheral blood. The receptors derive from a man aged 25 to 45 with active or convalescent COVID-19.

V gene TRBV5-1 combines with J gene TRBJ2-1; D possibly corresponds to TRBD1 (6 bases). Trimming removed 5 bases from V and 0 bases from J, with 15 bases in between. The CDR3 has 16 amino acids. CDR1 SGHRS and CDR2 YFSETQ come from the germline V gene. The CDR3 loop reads CASRDSASSSYNEQFF. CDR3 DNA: TGCGCCAGCAGGGACAGCGCCTCTAGCTCCTACAATGAGCAGTTCTTC.

CDR3 sequence: CASSSQSGQGRPAFF. In DNA form, the CDR3 reads TGTGCCAGCAGCTCCCAGTCTGGACAGGGAAGGCCCGCTTTCTTT. The chain employs TRBV7-3 and TRBJ1-1; TRBD1 matches at 8 bases. Trimming removed 4 bases from V and 11 bases from J; junction bases left unmatched: 15. The germline V gene encodes CDR1 SGHTA and CDR2 FQGTGA. The length of the CDR3 is 15 residues.

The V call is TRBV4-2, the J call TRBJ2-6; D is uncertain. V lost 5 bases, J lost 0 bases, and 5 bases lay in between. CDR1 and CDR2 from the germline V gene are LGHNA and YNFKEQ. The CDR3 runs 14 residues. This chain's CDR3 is CASSLDSGANVLTF. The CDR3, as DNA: TGTGCCAGCAGCTTAGACTCTGGGGCCAACGTCCTGACTTTC.

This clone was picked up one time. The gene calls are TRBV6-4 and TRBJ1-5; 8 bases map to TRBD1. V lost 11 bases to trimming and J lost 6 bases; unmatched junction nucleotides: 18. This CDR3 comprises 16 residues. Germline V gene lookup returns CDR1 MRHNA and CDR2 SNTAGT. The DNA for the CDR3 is TGTGCCCCCGTCACTCTGGGCAGGGGGCTCGGTCAGCCCCAGCATTTT. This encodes CAPVTLGRGLGQPQHF.

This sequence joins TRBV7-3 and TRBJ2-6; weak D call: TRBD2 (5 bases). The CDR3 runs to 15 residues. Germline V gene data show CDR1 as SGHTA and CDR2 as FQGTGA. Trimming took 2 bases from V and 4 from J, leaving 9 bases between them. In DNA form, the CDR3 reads TGTGCCAGCAGCTTACGGGGTCCCGGGGCCAACGTCCTGACTTTC. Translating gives CASSLRGPGANVLTF.

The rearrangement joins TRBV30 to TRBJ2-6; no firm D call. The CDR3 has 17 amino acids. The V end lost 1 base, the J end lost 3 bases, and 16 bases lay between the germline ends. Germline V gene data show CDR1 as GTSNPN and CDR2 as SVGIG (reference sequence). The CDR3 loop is CAWSGLLPTGGANVLTF. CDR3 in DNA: TGTGCCTGGAGTGGACTTCTCCCCACGGGTGGGGCCAACGTCCTGACTTTC.

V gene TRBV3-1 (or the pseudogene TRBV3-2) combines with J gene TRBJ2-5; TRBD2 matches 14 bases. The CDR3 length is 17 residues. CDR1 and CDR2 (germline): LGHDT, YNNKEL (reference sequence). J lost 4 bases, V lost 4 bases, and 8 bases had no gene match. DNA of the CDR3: TGTGCCAGCAGCCGGGGGACTAGCGGGAGTATAGGAGAGACCCAGTACTTC. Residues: CASSRGTSGSIGETQYF.

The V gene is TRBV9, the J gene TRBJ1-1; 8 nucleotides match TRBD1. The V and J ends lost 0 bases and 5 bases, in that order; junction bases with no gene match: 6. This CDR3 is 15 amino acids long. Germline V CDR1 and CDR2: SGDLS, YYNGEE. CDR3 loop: CASSVGLTGATEAFF. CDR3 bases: TGTGCCAGCAGCGTAGGGTTGACAGGGGCTACTGAAGCTTTCTTT.

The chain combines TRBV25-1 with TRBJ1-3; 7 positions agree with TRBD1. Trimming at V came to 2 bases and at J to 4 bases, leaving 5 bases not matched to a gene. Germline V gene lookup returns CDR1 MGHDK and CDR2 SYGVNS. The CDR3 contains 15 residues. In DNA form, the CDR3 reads TGTGCCAGCAGTGAAGGCAGGGGGAGAGGAAACACCATATATTTT. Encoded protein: CASSEGRGRGNTIYF.

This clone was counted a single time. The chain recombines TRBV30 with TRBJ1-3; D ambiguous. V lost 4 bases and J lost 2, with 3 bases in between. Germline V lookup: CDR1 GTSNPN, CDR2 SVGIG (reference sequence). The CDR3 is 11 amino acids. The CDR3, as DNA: TGTGCCTGGACGGCTGGAAACACCATATATTTT. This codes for CAWTAGNTIYF.

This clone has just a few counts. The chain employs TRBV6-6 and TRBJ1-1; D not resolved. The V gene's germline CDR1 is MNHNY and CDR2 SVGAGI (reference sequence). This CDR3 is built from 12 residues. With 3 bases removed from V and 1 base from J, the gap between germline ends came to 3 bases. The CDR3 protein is CASSYRNTEAFF. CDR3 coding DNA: TGTGCCAGCAGTTATAGGAACACTGAAGCTTTCTTT.

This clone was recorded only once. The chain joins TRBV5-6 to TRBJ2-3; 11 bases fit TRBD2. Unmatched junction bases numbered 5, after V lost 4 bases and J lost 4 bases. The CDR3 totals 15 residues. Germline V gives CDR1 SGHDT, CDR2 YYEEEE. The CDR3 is CASSPIAGGADTQYF. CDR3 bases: TGTGCCAGCAGCCCAATAGCGGGGGGGGCAGATACGCAGTATTTT.

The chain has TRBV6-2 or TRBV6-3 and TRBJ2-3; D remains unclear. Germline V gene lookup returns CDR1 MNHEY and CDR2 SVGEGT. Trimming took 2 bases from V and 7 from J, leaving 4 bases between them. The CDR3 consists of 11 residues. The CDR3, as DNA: TGTGCCAGCAGTTACCTCTATACGCAGTATTTT. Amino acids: CASSYLYTQYF.

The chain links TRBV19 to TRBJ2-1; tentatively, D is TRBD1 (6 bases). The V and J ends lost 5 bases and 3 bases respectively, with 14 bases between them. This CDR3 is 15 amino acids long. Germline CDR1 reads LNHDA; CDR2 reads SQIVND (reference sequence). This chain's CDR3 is CASSSQAGVYNEQFF. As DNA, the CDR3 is TGTGCCAGTAGTTCGCAGGCAGGGGTCTACAATGAGCAGTTCTTC.

CDR3 in DNA: TGTGCCAGCAGCCCGTTGCTACTTACGGGGGGCCCAGATACGCAGTATTTT. Translated, it gives CASSPLLLTGGPDTQYF. The rearrangement links TRBV5-6 to TRBJ2-3, with D perhaps matching TRBD2 (7 bases). This CDR3 contains 17 residues. The V end was cut by 4 bases, the J end by 4 bases, with 22 bases between. From germline, CDR1 is SGHDT and CDR2 YYEEEE.

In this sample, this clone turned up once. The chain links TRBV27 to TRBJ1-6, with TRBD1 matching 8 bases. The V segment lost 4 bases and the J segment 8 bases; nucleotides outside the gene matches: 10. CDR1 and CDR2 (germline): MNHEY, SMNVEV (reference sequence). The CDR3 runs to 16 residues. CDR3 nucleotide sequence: TGTGCCAGCAGTTCGCCCTCCGGGACAGGTGATTCACCCCTCCACTTT. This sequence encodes CASSSPSGTGDSPLHF.

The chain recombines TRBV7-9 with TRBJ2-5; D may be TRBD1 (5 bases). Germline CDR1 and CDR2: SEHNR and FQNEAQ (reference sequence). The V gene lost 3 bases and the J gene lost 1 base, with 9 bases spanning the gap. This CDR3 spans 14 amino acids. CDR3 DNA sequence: TGTGCCAGCAGCTTTGGGGCTAGCCAAGAGACCCAGTACTTC. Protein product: CASSFGASQETQYF.

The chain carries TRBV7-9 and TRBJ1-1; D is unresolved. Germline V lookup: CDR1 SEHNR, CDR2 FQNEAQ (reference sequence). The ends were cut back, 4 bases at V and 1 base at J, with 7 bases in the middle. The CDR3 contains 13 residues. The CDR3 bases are TGTGCCAGCAGCTCCCCCAAGAACACTGAAGCTTTCTTT. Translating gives CASSSPKNTEAFF. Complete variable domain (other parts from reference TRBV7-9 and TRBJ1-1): DTGVSQNPRHKITKRGQNVTFRCDPISEHNRLYWYRQTLGQGPEFLTYFQNEAQLEKSRLLSDRFSAERPKGSFSTLEIQRTEQGDSAMYLCASSSPKNTEAFFGQGTRLTVV.

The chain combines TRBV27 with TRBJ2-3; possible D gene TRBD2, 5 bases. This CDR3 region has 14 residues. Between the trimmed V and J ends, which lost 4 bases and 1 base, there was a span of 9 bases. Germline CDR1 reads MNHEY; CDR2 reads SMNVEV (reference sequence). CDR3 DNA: TGTGCCAGCAGTTGGGAGTGGGGCACAGATACGCAGTATTTT. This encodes CASSWEWGTDTQYF.